This is a list of T cell receptor beta chains from one sample in a study of control samples from healthy donors and cancer patients. This table comes from immunoSEQ multiplex PCR, and its TCRdb copy is limited to in-frame clones, with some not included. The top ten clones hold approximately 3.2% of a sample with about 120,000 clones, about 91% of them seen once. The sample consisted of blood. These TCRs come from a man aged 40-55 years in good health. The CDR3 runs from the conserved cysteine through the conserved F or W. Each record gives: D gene, J gene, CDR3 length, clone size, V gene, CDR3 protein, CDR3 DNA. D genes are given only for firm matches. Not all rows give a size; the values are once, few, many and, for expanded clones, a class.

NA	TRBJ1-2	12	NA	TRBV12-3/TRBV12-4	CASSFLGAGYTF	TGTGCCAGCAGTTTTCTGGGTGCTGGCTACACCTTC
TRBD1	TRBJ1-6	15	NA	TRBV25-1	CASRTNRGVSSPLHF	TGTGCCAGCAGAACCAACAGGGGTGTTAGCTCACCCCTCCACTTT
NA	TRBJ1-5	14	NA	TRBV25-1	CASSPTAGNQPQHF	TGTGCCAGCAGTCCTACGGCAGGCAATCAGCCCCAGCATTTT
NA	TRBJ2-2	14	NA	TRBV7-2	CASSLVGYTGELFF	TGTGCCAGCAGCTTAGTGGGGTACACCGGGGAGCTGTTTTTT
NA	TRBJ1-5	13	NA	TRBV12-3/TRBV12-4	CASKTSSVQPQHF	TGTGCCAGCAAGACGTCAAGCGTTCAGCCCCAGCATTTT
TRBD1	TRBJ1-2	14	NA	TRBV5-4	CASSENRGHYGYTF	TGTGCCAGCAGCGAGAACAGGGGGCACTATGGCTACACCTTC
NA	TRBJ1-5	13	once	TRBV5-6	CASSFGSNQPQHF	TGTGCCAGCAGCTTCGGCAGCAATCAGCCCCAGCATTTT
NA	TRBJ2-1	15	NA	TRBV30	CAWSGKGGYRNEQFF	TGTGCCTGGAGTGGGAAGGGGGGGTATAGAAATGAGCAGTTCTTC
TRBD2	TRBJ2-2	17	NA	TRBV19	CASSWNSGGPNTGELFF	TGTGCCAGTAGTTGGAATAGCGGGGGGCCGAACACCGGGGAGCTGTTTTTT
TRBD2	TRBJ2-2	18	NA	TRBV3-1/TRBV3-2	CASSPFETSGGHIGELFF	TGTGCCAGCAGCCCATTCGAGACTAGCGGGGGACATATCGGGGAGCTGTTTTTT
NA	TRBJ1-2	13	NA	TRBV12-3/TRBV12-4	CASNLGQAGGYTF	TGTGCCAGCAACTTGGGCCAGGCGGGGGGCTACACCTTC
NA	TRBJ2-7	12	once	TRBV5-1	CASSLLGDEQYF	TGCGCCAGCAGCTTGTTGGGGGACGAGCAGTACTTC
NA	TRBJ1-5	15	NA	TRBV2	CASSGIQGSGQPQHF	TGTGCCAGCAGTGGGATACAGGGTAGTGGTCAGCCCCAGCATTTT
NA	TRBJ2-7	14	NA	TRBV7-9	CASSSGTLSYEQYF	TGTGCCAGCAGCTCCGGGACGCTTTCCTACGAGCAGTACTTC
NA	TRBJ2-7	11	NA	TRBV5-6	CASSRSYEQYF	TGTGCCAGCAGCCGCTCCTACGAGCAGTACTTC
TRBD2	TRBJ2-2	16	NA	TRBV11-2	CASSLLAPGGTGELFF	TGTGCCAGCAGCTTATTAGCACCGGGGGGAACCGGGGAGCTGTTTTTT
NA	TRBJ2-2	14	NA	TRBV9	CASSDTGNTGELFF	TGTGCCAGCAGCGACACAGGGAACACCGGGGAGCTGTTTTTT
NA	TRBJ2-4	16	once	TRBV19	CASSLSRTAGQNIQYF	TGTGCCAGTAGTCTAAGCCGGACAGCAGGCCAAAACATTCAGTACTTC
NA	TRBJ1-2	14	NA	TRBV6-2/TRBV6-3	CASSYRGLDYGYTF	TGTGCCAGCAGTTACCGCGGTCTGGACTATGGCTACACTTTC
TRBD1	TRBJ2-2	14	NA	TRBV6-5	CASSWTGDTGELFF	TGTGCCAGCAGTTGGACAGGCGACACCGGGGAGCTGTTTTTT